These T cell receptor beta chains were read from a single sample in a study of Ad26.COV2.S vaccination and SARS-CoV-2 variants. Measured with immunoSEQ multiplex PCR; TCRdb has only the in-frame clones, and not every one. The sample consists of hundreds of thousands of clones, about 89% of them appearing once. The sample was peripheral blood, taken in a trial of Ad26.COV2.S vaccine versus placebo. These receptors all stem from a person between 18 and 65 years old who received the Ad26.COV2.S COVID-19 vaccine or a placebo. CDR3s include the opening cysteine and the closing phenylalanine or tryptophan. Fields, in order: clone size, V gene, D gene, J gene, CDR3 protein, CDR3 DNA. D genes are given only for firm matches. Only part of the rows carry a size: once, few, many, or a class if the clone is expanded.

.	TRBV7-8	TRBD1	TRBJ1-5	CASSRTGGHQPQHF	TGTGCCAGCAGCCGGACAGGGGGACATCAGCCCCAGCATTTT
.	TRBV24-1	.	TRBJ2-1	CATSPDWLSEQFF	TGTGCCACCAGCCCCGATTGGCTTAGTGAGCAGTTCTTC
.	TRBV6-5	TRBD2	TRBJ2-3	CASIPGGSDTQYF	TGTGCCAGCATCCCGGGGGGGTCAGATACGCAGTATTTT
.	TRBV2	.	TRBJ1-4	CASSDRTGGNEKLFF	TGTGCCAGCAGTGATCGTACGGGGGGGAATGAAAAACTGTTTTTT
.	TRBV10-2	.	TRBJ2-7	CASSEGVEQYF	TGCGCCAGCAGTGAAGGGGTAGAGCAGTACTTC
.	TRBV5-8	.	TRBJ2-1	CASSFSPLSYNEQFF	TGTGCCAGCAGCTTTAGTCCCCTGTCCTACAATGAGCAGTTCTTC
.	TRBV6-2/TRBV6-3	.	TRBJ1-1	CASSGIMNTEAFF	TGTGCCAGCAGTGGTATCATGAACACTGAAGCTTTCTTT
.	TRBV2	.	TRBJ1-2	CASKRHLDSSAYGYTF	TGTGCCAGCAAACGTCACCTGGACAGCTCCGCCTATGGCTACACCTTC
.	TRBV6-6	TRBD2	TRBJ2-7	CASSPKTSVVYEQYF	TGTGCCAGCAGTCCAAAAACTAGCGTGGTCTACGAGCAGTACTTC
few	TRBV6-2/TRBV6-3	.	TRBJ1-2	CASSRGERGYTF	TGTGCCAGCAGTCGGGGGGAGAGAGGCTACACCTTC
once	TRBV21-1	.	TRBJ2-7	CASSPWGGSLEQYF	TGTGCCAGCAGCCCCTGGGGGGGGTCTCTCGAGCAGTACTTC
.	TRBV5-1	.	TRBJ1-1	CASSSPGLAPAFF	TGCGCCAGCAGCTCTCCGGGACTCGCGCCGGCTTTCTTT
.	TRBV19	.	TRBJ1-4	CASSIGGLRNEKLFF	TGTGCCAGTAGTATTGGCGGACTGCGGAATGAAAAACTGTTTTTT
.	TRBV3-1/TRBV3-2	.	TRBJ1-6	CASSQDGAGRNSPLHF	TGTGCCAGCAGCCAAGACGGGGCAGGGAGGAATTCACCCCTCCACTTT
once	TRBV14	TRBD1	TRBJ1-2	CARPPGQGPSNYGYTF	TGTGCCAGACCTCCGGGACAGGGGCCCTCTAACTATGGCTACACCTTC
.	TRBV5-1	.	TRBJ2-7	CASSPGSTQILYEQYF	TGCGCCAGCAGCCCGGGATCCACCCAAATACTCTACGAGCAGTACTTC
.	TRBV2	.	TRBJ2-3	CASRSDRSRGDTQYF	TGTGCCAGCAGATCCGACAGGTCCCGAGGGGATACGCAGTATTTT
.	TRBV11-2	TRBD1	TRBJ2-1	CASSQALGQGYEQFF	TGTGCCAGCAGCCAGGCCCTAGGACAGGGATATGAGCAGTTCTTC
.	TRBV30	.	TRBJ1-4	CAWKTRREKLFF	TGTGCCTGGAAAACCAGGAGGGAAAAACTGTTTTTT
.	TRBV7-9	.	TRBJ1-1	CASSRGGVGEAFF	TGTGCCAGCTCTCGAGGCGGGGTGGGTGAAGCTTTCTTT
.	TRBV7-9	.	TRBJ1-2	CASSLQDILNYGYTF	TGTGCCAGCAGCTTACAGGATATTCTGAACTATGGCTACACCTTC
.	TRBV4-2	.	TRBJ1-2	CASSQVGGEGYGYTF	TGTGCCAGCAGCCAAGTGGGGGGCGAAGGCTATGGCTACACCTTC
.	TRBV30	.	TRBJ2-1	CAWSDVYNEQFF	TGTGCCTGGAGTGACGTCTACAATGAGCAGTTCTTC
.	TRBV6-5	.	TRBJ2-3	CASSYSGVEQYF	TGTGCCAGCAGTTACTCAGGAGTAGAGCAGTATTTT
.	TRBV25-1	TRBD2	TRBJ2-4	CASSDSRTSGANIQYF	TGTGCCAGCAGTGATTCTCGGACTAGCGGGGCAAACATTCAGTACTTC
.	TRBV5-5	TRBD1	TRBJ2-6	CASSLRQGGSGANVLTF	TGTGCCAGCAGCTTGAGACAGGGGGGCTCTGGGGCCAACGTCCTGACTTTC
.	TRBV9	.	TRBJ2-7	CASSVALDQIYEQYF	TGTGCCAGCAGCGTAGCTCTGGACCAGATCTACGAGCAGTACTTC
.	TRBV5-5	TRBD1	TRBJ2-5	CASRRTGTGIQETQYF	TGTGCCAGCAGACGCACCGGGACAGGTATCCAAGAGACCCAGTACTTC
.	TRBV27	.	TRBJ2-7	CASSDGPYEQYF	TGTGCCAGCAGTGACGGTCCCTACGAGCAGTACTTC
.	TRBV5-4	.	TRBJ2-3	CASTRRLGADTDTQYF	TGTGCCAGCACCCGCCGTTTGGGGGCGGACACAGATACGCAGTATTTT
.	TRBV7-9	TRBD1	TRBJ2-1	CASSLEGQLYNEQFF	TGTGCCAGCAGCTTAGAGGGACAGCTTTACAATGAGCAGTTCTTC
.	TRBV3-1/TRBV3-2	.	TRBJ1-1	CASSQDGFRSPTEAFF	TGTGCCAGCAGCCAAGATGGGTTTCGTTCGCCGACTGAAGCTTTCTTT
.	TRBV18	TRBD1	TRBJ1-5	CASSQPGQGIQPQHF	TGTGCCAGCTCACAGCCGGGACAGGGTATTCAGCCCCAGCATTTT
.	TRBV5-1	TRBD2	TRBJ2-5	CASSLGMAGVRGETQYF	TGCGCCAGCAGCCTCGGGATGGCGGGAGTTCGTGGAGAGACCCAGTACTTC
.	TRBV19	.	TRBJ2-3	CASSMGERGTDTQYF	TGTGCCAGTAGTATGGGTGAACGGGGCACAGATACGCAGTATTTT
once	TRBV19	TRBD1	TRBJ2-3	CASSFPGQGQDTQYF	TGTGCCAGTAGTTTTCCGGGACAGGGGCAAGATACGCAGTATTTT
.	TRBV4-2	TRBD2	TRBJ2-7	CASSQPEGASGDSYEQYF	TGTGCCAGCAGCCAGCCCGAGGGAGCTAGCGGAGATTCCTACGAGCAGTACTTC
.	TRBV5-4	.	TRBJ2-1	CASSLDRGGYNEQFF	TGTGCCAGCAGCTTGGACAGGGGGGGCTACAATGAGCAGTTCTTC
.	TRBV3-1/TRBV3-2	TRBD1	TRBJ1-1	CASSQGGTGGAGNTEAFF	TGTGCCAGCAGCCAAGGTGGTACAGGGGGCGCCGGGAACACTGAAGCTTTCTTT
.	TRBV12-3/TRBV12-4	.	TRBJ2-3	CASSLQGGTQYF	TGTGCCAGCAGTTTGCAGGGAGGTACGCAGTATTTT
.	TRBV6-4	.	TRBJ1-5	CASSFGVRLEPQHF	TGTGCCAGCAGCTTCGGAGTGAGGCTTGAGCCCCAGCATTTT